Below, one T cell receptor beta chain is given with its context. Its antigen is unidentified. Within the sample, other DNA sequences also encode this same CDR3. The data derive from a study of shared clonotypes between healthy human individuals. Study background: For every donor, three CD4 naive, three CD4 memory, two CD8 naive and one CD8 memory plates were used.

The donors were adults (healthy and HIV-negative) with no recent acute infections or vaccinations. It was 150 to 250 ng DNA, 31,000 or so T cell genomes, that sorted-subset replicate PCRs used. The assay was immunoSEQ multiplex PCR, and TCRdb's table has in-frame clones only and misses some. The sample consists of hundreds of thousands of clones, under 80% of them appearing once. The length of the CDR3 is 14 residues. CDR1 and CDR2 (germline): MDHEN, SYDVKM. The V end lost 4 bases, the J end lost 2 bases, and 6 bases lay between the germline ends. Findings of the study overall: Sharing across four donors was highest in naive CD4 (approximately 5%) and lowest in memory CD8 (around 0.4%).

Specimen: memory CD4+ T cells sorted from blood. Sample subset: CD45RA-negative fraction. The V gene is TRBV28, the J gene TRBJ2-6; D is unresolved. The receptor's source is a woman in her thirties in good health. CDR3 DNA: TGTGCCAGCAGTTCTGGGACTGGGGCCAACGTCCTGACTTTC. Its translation: CASSSGTGANVLTF.